The 24 T cell receptor beta chains below were found in one sample sequenced in a study of blood T cell repertoires in COVID-19. The repertoire was sequenced with immunoSEQ multiplex PCR; TCRdb's copy has only in-frame clones and lacks some. The data show under 250,000 clones, around four fifths seen once. The sample consisted of peripheral blood. The receptors derive from a man in his forties or fifties with active or convalescent COVID-19.

This chain joins TRBV27 and TRBJ2-2; D unresolved. CDR1 is MNHEY, CDR2 SMNVEV, per germline (reference sequence). Trimming removed 8 bases from V and 7 bases from J, with 11 bases in between. This CDR3 spans 12 amino acids. For the CDR3, the DNA is TGTGCCAGCTCTCACGCGGTCGGGGAGCTGTTTTTT. It is translated as CASSHAVGELFF.

The chain has TRBV6-5 and TRBJ1-2; 7 bases align to TRBD1. Losses at the gene ends were 7 bases for V and 1 base for J; bases not matched to a gene: 6. Looked up from germline, CDR1 is MNHEY and CDR2 is SVGAGI. This CDR3 contains 14 residues. CDR3: CASTPRDSNYGYTF. The CDR3 region has the DNA TGTGCCAGCACCCCCAGGGACAGTAACTATGGCTACACCTTC.

This CDR3 reads CASRFSNTEAFF. Written as DNA, the CDR3 is TGTGCCAGTAGGTTCAGTAATACTGAAGCTTTCTTT. The chain uses TRBV19 and TRBJ1-1; D is uncertain. CDR1 and CDR2 from the germline V gene are LNHDA and SQIVND (reference sequence). The CDR3 runs to 12 residues. The V end was cut by 6 bases, the J end by 5 bases, with 10 bases between.

The chain carries TRBV3-1 (or the pseudogene TRBV3-2) and TRBJ1-2; TRBD1 is a possible D gene (5 bases). The CDR3 sequence is 13 residues long. V gave up 2 bases and J gave up 8 bases, with 12 bases separating them. Germline CDR1 is LGHDT and CDR2 is YNNKEL (reference sequence). For the CDR3, the DNA is TGTGCCAGCAGCCAACGTGGGGCTGGAGGCTACACCTTC. As protein: CASSQRGAGGYTF.

This sequence joins TRBV4-3 and TRBJ2-2, with 10 nucleotides matching TRBD1. Trimming took 2 bases from V and 7 from J; bases not matched to a gene: 7. The CDR3 contains 16 residues. The germline V gene encodes CDR1 LGHNA and CDR2 YSLEER. This CDR3 reads CASSQNGQGDGGELFF. DNA for the CDR3: TGCGCCAGCAGCCAAAACGGACAGGGGGACGGCGGGGAGCTGTTTTTT.

The CDR3 sequence is CAWTSWGQTFSGANVLTF. In nucleotides, the CDR3 is TGTGCCTGGACTAGTTGGGGACAGACCTTCTCTGGGGCCAACGTCCTGACTTTC. The chain combines TRBV30 with TRBJ2-6; 7 bases map to TRBD1. After removal of 4 bases from V and 0 bases from J, the junction contained 12 bases not matched to a gene. Germline lookup yields CDR1 GTSNPN and CDR2 SVGIG (reference sequence). This CDR3 comprises 18 residues.

The CDR3 loop is CASSYMDSNEKLFF. In DNA form, the CDR3 reads TGTGCCAGCAGTTACATGGACAGTAATGAAAAACTGTTTTTT. The chain has TRBV6-6 and TRBJ1-4; tentatively, D is TRBD1 (6 bases). This CDR3 is built from 14 residues. Germline V gives CDR1 MNHNY, CDR2 SVGAGI (reference sequence). V was pared by 2 bases and J by 4 bases, with 8 bases between.

The chain combines TRBV19 with TRBJ1-1; 9 bases are shared with TRBD1. The germline CDR1 and CDR2 sequences are LNHDA and SQIVND (reference sequence). This CDR3 comprises 16 residues. Trimming at V came to 4 bases and at J to 0 bases, leaving 6 bases not matched to a gene. Written as DNA, the CDR3 is TGTGCCAGTAGTAGGGGACAGGGCTTGATGAACACTGAAGCTTTCTTT. It codes for CASSRGQGLMNTEAFF.

The rearrangement uses TRBV2 and TRBJ1-3; TRBD1 agrees at 9 bases. J gave up 2 bases and V 4 bases, and 3 bases lay outside the gene matches. This CDR3 comprises 15 residues. The V gene's germline CDR1 is SNHLY and CDR2 FYNNEI. CDR3 coding DNA: TGTGCCAGCAGTGGAGGACAGGGGACTGGAAACACCATATATTTT. Encoded protein: CASSGGQGTGNTIYF.

The chain has TRBV4-1 and TRBJ1-3, with unresolved D. The CDR3 contains 18 residues. Deletions cut 0 bases from V and 3 bases from J, with 18 bases between. Germline-derived CDR1 and CDR2 are MGHRA and YSYEKL. The chain's CDR3 is CASSQDPGPAGGGNTIYF. Here the CDR3 DNA reads TGCGCCAGCAGCCAAGATCCAGGCCCCGCCGGAGGTGGAAACACCATATATTTT.

This rearrangement joins TRBV5-1 to TRBJ2-6; TRBD1 is a possible D gene (6 bases). The CDR3 is 16 amino acids. Between the trimmed V and J ends, which lost 1 base and 1 base, there was a span of 9 bases. CDR1 and CDR2 from the germline V gene are SGHRS and YFSETQ. The CDR3 protein is CASSLRTGSGANVLTF. CDR3 DNA sequence: TGCGCCAGCAGCTTGCGAACAGGGTCTGGGGCCAACGTCCTGACTTTC.

The chain carries TRBV28 and TRBJ1-5; TRBD1 matches 12 bases. The CDR3 spans 16 residues. Per germline, CDR1 MDHEN and CDR2 SYDVKM. V shed 6 bases, J shed 6 bases, and the junction held 9 bases outside the gene matches. The CDR3 reads CASRQGTGGESQPQHF. CDR3 in DNA: TGTGCCAGCAGACAAGGGACAGGGGGCGAGAGTCAGCCCCAGCATTTT.

The chain is built from TRBV6-1 and TRBJ2-5; 10 positions match TRBD1. CDR1 is MNHNS and CDR2 is SASEGT in the germline V gene. The CDR3 loop spans 17 amino acids. V lost 4 bases and J lost 5; bases outside the gene matches: 13. CDR3 in amino acids: CASSGTYRTGGGETQYF. The CDR3 DNA follows: TGTGCCAGCAGTGGAACATACCGGACAGGGGGAGGGGAGACCCAGTACTTC.

The chain uses TRBV27 and TRBJ2-5; 7 bases match TRBD2. CDR3 size: 15 residues. V shed 6 bases and J 5 bases; nucleotides not matched to a gene: 12. Germline V lookup: CDR1 MNHEY, CDR2 SMNVEV (reference sequence). CDR3 protein: CASSPAGRSGETQYF. The CDR3, as DNA: TGTGCCAGCAGCCCTGCCGGGAGGTCTGGGGAGACCCAGTACTTC.

Notes on this clone: Additional DNA sequences in this sample encode the identical CDR3. The rearrangement joins TRBV2 to TRBJ1-5; D may be TRBD1 (5 bases). The germline gives CDR1 SNHLY, CDR2 FYNNEI. Trimming stripped 4 bases from V and 4 bases from J, with 5 bases between. This CDR3 contains 12 residues. The CDR3 sequence: CASSAGNQPQHF. As DNA, the CDR3 is TGTGCCAGCAGTGCAGGGAATCAGCCCCAGCATTTT.

The chain has TRBV19 and TRBJ1-5; 10 bases agree with TRBD1. This CDR3 spans 14 amino acids. Germline V gene data show CDR1 as LNHDA and CDR2 as SQIVND (reference sequence). V trimming: 8 bases; J trimming: 6 bases; junction bases outside the gene matches: 7. CDR3: CASGDRGFGQPQHF. CDR3 in DNA: TGTGCCAGTGGGGACAGGGGATTTGGTCAGCCCCAGCATTTT.

V is TRBV30 and J is TRBJ1-4; 9 bases align to TRBD1. Germline lookup yields CDR1 GTSNPN and CDR2 SVGIG (reference sequence). The CDR3 sequence is 15 residues long. The CDR3: CGGTGSDVTNEKLFF. CDR3 DNA: TGTGGCGGGACAGGGTCTGACGTGACTAATGAAAAACTGTTTTTT.

The rearrangement links TRBV4-3 to TRBJ2-7; a possible D gene is TRBD1 (5 bases). The germline gives CDR1 LGHNA, CDR2 YSLEER. V was pared by 1 base and J by 3 bases, with 13 bases between. This CDR3 has 15 residues. The DNA for the CDR3 is TGCGCCAGCAGCCAAGGAATAGGGGCCCACTACGAGCAGTACTTC. Residues: CASSQGIGAHYEQYF.

In DNA, the CDR3 is TGTGCCAGTTACGGGGGGCTAGGAGAGGCCCAGCATTTT. Its translation is CASYGGLGEAQHF. The J gene is TRBJ1-5, the V gene TRBV11-3, with D maybe TRBD1 (6 bases). Trimming took 9 bases from V and 11 from J, leaving 20 bases between them. The CDR3 loop spans 13 amino acids. The germline CDR1 and CDR2 sequences are SGHNT and YENEEA.

The rearrangement uses TRBV5-1 and TRBJ1-2; D ambiguous. This CDR3 is built from 15 residues. Germline V gene data show CDR1 as SGHRS and CDR2 as YFSETQ. The germline V and J ends were trimmed by 0 bases and 7 bases, with 16 bases remaining between them. The CDR3 spells CASSLEYSLSSGYTF. The CDR3 DNA reads TGCGCCAGCAGCTTGGAGTACAGCCTATCGAGTGGCTACACCTTC.

This clone was seen only a few times. The chain has TRBV6-5 and TRBJ1-6, with a tentative D call TRBD1 (5 bases). V shed 2 bases and J shed 4 bases, with 9 bases lying between them. This CDR3 is 15 amino acids long. The V gene's germline CDR1 is MNHEY and CDR2 SVGAGI. CDR3 bases: TGTGCCAGCAGTTACACCCAGGGTTATAATTCACCCCTCCACTTT. This gives the protein CASSYTQGYNSPLHF.

The chain recombines TRBV29-1 with TRBJ2-3, with unresolved D. Between the trimmed V and J ends, which lost 0 bases and 5 bases, there was a span of 6 bases. Germline values: CDR1 SQVTM, CDR2 ANQGSEA. The CDR3 is 12 amino acids. The CDR3 region is CSVEDPRDTQYF. The CDR3 DNA sequence: TGCAGCGTTGAAGATCCCAGAGATACGCAGTATTTT.

CDR3 sequence: CASSIGPRQGARVRYGYTF. The CDR3 DNA reads TGTGCCAGTAGTATAGGCCCTCGACAGGGGGCTCGAGTTCGGTATGGCTACACCTTC. The chain recombines TRBV19 with TRBJ1-2; 10 positions match TRBD1. The CDR3 is 19 amino acids. V gave up 1 base and J gave up 5 bases; unmatched junction bases: 16. CDR1 and CDR2 (germline): LNHDA, SQIVND (reference sequence).

The chain uses TRBV30 and TRBJ2-7; D perhaps matches TRBD2 (5 bases). The CDR3 contains 13 residues. Trimming removed 2 bases from V and 4 bases from J, with 12 bases in between. Germline CDR1 GTSNPN, CDR2 SVGIG (reference sequence). CDR3 residues: CAWSSGNLYEQYF. The CDR3, as DNA: TGTGCCTGGAGTAGCGGAAACTTATACGAGCAGTACTTC.